This T cell receptor beta chain came from a study of glioma-infiltrating T cells. General study findings and limits: Gliomas, especially low-grade, showed above-expected tissue-blood divergence; non-neoplastic patients showed below.

Using RNA template, CDR3s of TCR alpha and beta were amplified with iRepertoire arm-PCR. Each CDR3 protein is one row after TCRdb ran MiXCR on the multiplex PCR reads. The table records a few hundred thousand distinct CDR3 sequences, more than 35% of them present only once. This clonotype was recorded a few times. Its antigen is currently unknown. In germline, CDR1 is SGHAT, CDR2 FQNNGV. V dropped 5 bases and J dropped 2 bases, with 15 bases sitting between them. The CDR3 consists of 15 residues. Sequenced sample: glioma tissue, nonneoplastic brain tissue, or PBMCs (not recorded which). The receptor comes from a human donor with low-grade glioma or glioblastoma, undergoing nonglioma brain surgery, or in good health (not recorded which). This chain joins TRBV11-2 and TRBJ1-2, with a possible D match to TRBD1 (6 bases). The CDR3 is CASSPSGQTNYGYTF. The CDR3 DNA reads as TGTGCCAGCAGCCCTTCAGGACAGACAAACTATGGCTACACCTTC. The whole variable domain, filled in from reference TRBV11-2 and TRBJ1-2, reads EAGVAQSPRYKIIEKRQSVAFWCNPISGHATLYWYQQILGQGPKLLIQFQNNGVVDDSQLPKDRFSAERLKGVDSTLKIQPAKLEDSAVYLCASSPSGQTNYGYTFGSGTRLTVV.